This TCR beta chain appears in the sequencing data of a study of tumor-infiltrating lymphocytes in localized non-small cell lung cancer. Background on the study: Several tumor histologies, both smoking statuses, and some post-neoadjuvant chemotherapy samples were included. From each patient, both tumor and uninvolved lung, non-adjacent to tumor, were sampled.

Germline lookup yields CDR1 SGHVS and CDR2 FQNEAQ. The CDR3 has 15 residues. V dropped 4 bases and J dropped 3; count of bases not matched to a gene: 7. Overall study results and limits: Only some patients had TCR sequencing, depending on available tissue. IM1 and IM2 tumors showed no difference in T-cell fraction.

Comments on this clone: The antigen is not known.

Clones were sequenced by immunoSEQ multiplex PCR, and TCRdb holds only the in-frame ones, with some missing. Of around 13,000 clones detected, around 76% appear once; the ten largest clones hold approximately 15%. Sequencing was done on a sample of uninvolved lung tissue not adjacent to the tumor. The TCR sequence derives from a human donor with non-small cell lung cancer. The rearrangement uses TRBV7-8 and TRBJ1-2, with TRBD1 matching over 8 bases. CDR3 region: CASSSGTGHYYGYTF. The CDR3, as DNA: TGTGCCAGCAGCTCGGGGACAGGACACTACTATGGCTACACCTTC.